At least ten counts were recorded for the clone carrying this T cell receptor beta chain. Its antigen is not identified. These data belong to a study of spatial heterogeneity in lung cancer. Study in general: Detected sequences consistently included more beta-chain ones than alpha-chain ones.

Single TCR cDNA molecules each had their own unique molecular identifier. TCRdb re-called the 5' RACE reads with MiXCR, one entry per CDR3 protein. Here the sample spans about 38,000 distinct CDR3 sequences, 4% to 6% being singletons. Study results and caveats: Among blood samples, ubiquitous expanded tumor TCRs appeared more at resection than at follow-up.

The CDR3 loop spans 16 amino acids. The germline V gene encodes CDR1 SQVTM and CDR2 ANQGSEA. V lost 0 bases to trimming and J lost 2 bases, with 15 bases between them. The time point denotes: sample taken at primary tumor resection. Whole RNA, isolated from tumor, nontumor lung or frozen PBMC, was sequenced without prior sorting. Untreated early-stage non-small cell lung cancer patients, around 70 in total, were the donors. The sequencing used PBMCs, collected at surgery. J is TRBJ2-3 and V is TRBV29-1, with D perhaps TRBD2 (6 bases). The receptor comes from a female donor with early-stage non-small cell lung cancer. The CDR3 coding sequence is TGCAGCGTTGAAGAGGGGAGCGGGTGGAACACAGATACGCAGTATTTT. This sequence encodes CSVEEGSGWNTDTQYF.